The sequence of this T cell receptor (beta chain) was determined in a study of cytomegalovirus exposure and HLA in healthy donors. The CDR3 covers 12 residues. Germline loops: CDR1 MNHEY, CDR2 SVGAGI. Trimming removed 4 bases from V and 8 bases from J, with 9 bases in between. Both 60 Vbeta primers and 13 Jbeta primers went into the PCR. TCRdb's copy holds only in-frame clones and misses some; the assay was immunoSEQ multiplex PCR. The sample holds about 62,000 clones, under 80% seen once. Sample: PBMCs. This chain connects TRBV6-5 to TRBJ2-1, with D uncertain. The clonotype was recovered from a woman aged 25-40 years in good health and CMV-seronegative. The CDR3 DNA follows: TGTGCCAGCAGTTCCTCCCGTCATGAGCAGTTCTTC. Amino acid sequence: CASSSSRHEQFF.